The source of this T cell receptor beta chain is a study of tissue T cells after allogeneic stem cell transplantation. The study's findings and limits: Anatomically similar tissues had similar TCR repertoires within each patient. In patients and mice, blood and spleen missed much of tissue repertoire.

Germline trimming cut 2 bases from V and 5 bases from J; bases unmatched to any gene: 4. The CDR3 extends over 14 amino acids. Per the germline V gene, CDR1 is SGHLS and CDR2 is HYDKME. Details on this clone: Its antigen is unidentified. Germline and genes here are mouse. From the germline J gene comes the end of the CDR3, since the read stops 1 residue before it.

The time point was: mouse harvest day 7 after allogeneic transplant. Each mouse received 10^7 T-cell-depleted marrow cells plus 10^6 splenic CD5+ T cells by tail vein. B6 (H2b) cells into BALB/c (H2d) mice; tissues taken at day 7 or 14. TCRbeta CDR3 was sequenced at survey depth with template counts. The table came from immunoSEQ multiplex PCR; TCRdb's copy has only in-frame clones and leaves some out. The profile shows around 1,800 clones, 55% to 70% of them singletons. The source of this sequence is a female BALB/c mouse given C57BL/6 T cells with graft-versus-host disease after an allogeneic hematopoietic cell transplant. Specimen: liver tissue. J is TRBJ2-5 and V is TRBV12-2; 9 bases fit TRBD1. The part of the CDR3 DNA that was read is TGTGCCAGCTCTCCGGGACAGGGAGGAGACACCCAGTAC. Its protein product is CASSPGQGGDTQY. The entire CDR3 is CASSPGQGGDTQYF.